These T cell receptor beta chains were read from a single sample in a study of cytomegalovirus exposure and HLA in healthy donors. Method: immunoSEQ multiplex PCR; TCRdb's copy keeps in-frame clones and lacks some. The table lists roughly 250,000 clones, under 80% of them singletons. Material: PBMCs. Receptors originate from a female donor in good health and CMV-seronegative. CDR3s include the opening cysteine and the closing phenylalanine or tryptophan. D genes are given only for firm matches. Not every row has a clone size; where given, it reads once, few, many or a size class.

12 . TRBJ1-3 . TRBV30 CAWSYSGNTIYF TGTGCCTGGAGCTACTCTGGAAACACCATATATTTT
14 . TRBJ2-7 TRBD2 TRBV10-1 CAGYGTSFFHEQYF TGCGCCGGCTACGGGACTAGCTTTTTCCACGAGCAGTACTTC
15 . TRBJ1-3 . TRBV2 CASSEEWRSGNTIYF TGTGCCAGCAGTGAGGAATGGAGATCTGGAAACACCATATATTTT
18 . TRBJ2-1 TRBD2 TRBV6-1 CASSDLAGGPSAYNEQFF TGTGCCAGCAGTGATCTAGCGGGAGGGCCGAGCGCCTACAATGAGCAGTTCTTC
15 . TRBJ2-5 TRBD2 TRBV5-1 CASTGSGTYQETQYF TGCGCCAGCACCGGTAGCGGGACCTACCAAGAGACCCAGTACTTC
17 . TRBJ2-3 TRBD2 TRBV7-2 CASSPGLAGLNTDTQYF TGTGCCAGCAGCCCTGGACTAGCGGGCCTAAACACAGATACGCAGTATTTT
15 . TRBJ2-7 . TRBV5-5 CASSLVVTVDYEQYF TGTGCCAGCAGCTTGGTTGTGACAGTAGATTACGAGCAGTACTTC
16 . TRBJ2-7 TRBD2 TRBV4-1 CASSQDISGSRYEQYF TGCGCCAGCAGCCAAGATATTAGCGGGAGTAGGTACGAGCAGTACTTC
15 . TRBJ1-2 . TRBV5-4 CASSLAAVHDYGYTF TGTGCCAGCAGCTTGGCCGCGGTACACGACTATGGCTACACCTTC
12 once TRBJ1-5 . TRBV7-4 CASSLRDQPQHF TGTGCCAGCAGCTTACGTGATCAGCCCCAGCATTTT
15 . TRBJ2-7 . TRBV28 CASSLLDEQSDEQYF TGTGCCAGCAGTTTACTAGACGAGCAGTCTGACGAGCAGTACTTC
14 . TRBJ1-1 . TRBV5-4 CASSLGARDTEAFF TGTGCCAGCAGCTTAGGGGCTAGGGACACTGAAGCTTTCTTT
14 few TRBJ1-1 . TRBV6-1 CASSLKQENTEAFF TGTGCCAGCAGTCTTAAACAAGAGAACACTGAAGCTTTCTTT
15 . TRBJ1-1 TRBD1 TRBV11-3 CASSPGGRGWTEAFF TGTGCCAGCAGCCCTGGGGGCAGGGGGTGGACTGAAGCTTTCTTT
14 . TRBJ2-7 TRBD1 TRBV6-1 CASSEGQGAHEQYF TGTGCCAGCAGTGAGGGACAGGGGGCCCACGAGCAGTACTTC
12 . TRBJ1-2 TRBD1 TRBV6-5 CATRGGGYGYTF TGTGCCACCCGAGGGGGCGGTTATGGCTACACCTTC
15 . TRBJ2-5 TRBD1 TRBV19 CASSPETGGRETQYF TGTGCCAGTAGTCCGGAGACAGGGGGCAGGGAGACCCAGTACTTC
14 . TRBJ1-6 TRBD1 TRBV2 CASRDRLRASPLHF TGTGCCAGCAGGGACAGGCTCAGGGCCTCACCCCTCCACTTT
17 . TRBJ2-6 TRBD2 TRBV5-4 CAGREGKKSSGANVLTF TGTGCCGGGAGGGAGGGAAAGAAGAGCTCTGGGGCCAACGTCCTGACTTTC
13 . TRBJ1-5 . TRBV30 CAWTATGNQPQHF TGTGCCTGGACCGCCACGGGCAATCAGCCCCAGCATTTT
17 . TRBJ2-4 . TRBV7-9 CASSPHKVGGAKNIQYF TGTGCCAGCAGCCCTCACAAGGTGGGAGGAGCCAAAAACATTCAGTACTTC
16 . TRBJ2-2 TRBD2 TRBV27 CASSLLAGGYTGELFF TGTGCCAGCAGTCTACTAGCGGGAGGGTATACCGGGGAGCTGTTTTTT
15 . TRBJ1-5 TRBD1 TRBV27 CASSPLTGVSQPQHF TGTGCCAGCAGTCCCCTGACAGGGGTGAGCCAGCCCCAGCATTTT
14 . TRBJ2-5 . TRBV7-9 CASSSWRGQETQYF TGTGCCAGCAGCTCATGGCGAGGACAAGAGACCCAGTACTTC
14 . TRBJ2-7 . TRBV9 CASSHQGREDEQYF TGTGCCAGCAGCCACCAAGGCAGGGAGGACGAGCAGTACTTC
14 . TRBJ2-7 . TRBV4-1 CASSPRTGSYEQYF TGCGCCAGCAGCCCGCGGACGGGGTCCTACGAGCAGTACTTC
13 few TRBJ2-2 . TRBV19 CASNQGNTGELFF TGTGCCAGTAACCAGGGAAACACCGGGGAGCTGTTTTTT
14 . TRBJ1-1 TRBD1 TRBV6-5 CASSKQDRGVRAFF TGTGCCAGCAGCAAGCAGGACAGGGGTGTGAGGGCTTTCTTT
14 . TRBJ2-7 . TRBV13 CASSDSEAPPEQYF TGTGCCAGCAGCGACTCAGAGGCCCCTCCCGAGCAGTACTTC
15 . TRBJ2-5 . TRBV7-9 CASSLVLAYQETQYF TGTGCCAGCAGCTTAGTGCTAGCGTACCAAGAGACCCAGTACTTC
16 . TRBJ2-7 TRBD2 TRBV10-3 CAISESRLAGESEQYF TGTGCCATCAGTGAGTCTCGGCTAGCGGGAGAATCCGAGCAGTACTTC
14 . TRBJ2-7 . TRBV7-9 CASRQEGLWNEQYF TGTGCCAGCAGGCAGGAGGGACTCTGGAACGAGCAGTACTTC
15 . TRBJ2-3 . TRBV5-6 CASSLTGRGTDTQYF TGTGCCAGCAGCTTAACAGGGCGGGGGACAGATACGCAGTATTTT
16 . TRBJ2-1 TRBD2 TRBV9 CASSVVGLAGYNEQFF TGTGCCAGCAGCGTTGTTGGGCTAGCGGGCTACAATGAGCAGTTCTTC
13 . TRBJ2-5 TRBD1 TRBV29-1 CSVDGQGYETQYF TGCAGCGTCGACGGACAGGGATACGAGACCCAGTACTTC
11 few TRBJ1-1 . TRBV2 CASRRDSEAFF TGTGCCAGCAGGAGAGACAGTGAAGCTTTCTTT
16 . TRBJ2-7 TRBD2 TRBV5-1 CASSPMPGLANYEQYF TGCGCCAGCAGCCCAATGCCGGGACTAGCGAATTACGAGCAGTACTTC
14 few TRBJ2-3 . TRBV28 CASSLSVFTDTQYF TGTGCCAGCAGTTTATCGGTTTTTACAGATACGCAGTATTTT
12 . TRBJ1-1 . TRBV7-9 CSSGPGGTEAFF TGTTCCAGTGGGCCGGGGGGGACTGAAGCTTTCTTT
15 . TRBJ2-7 . TRBV28 CASSLGGGASYEQYF TGTGCCAGCAGTTTAGGCGGGGGCGCCTCCTACGAGCAGTACTTC
15 . TRBJ1-4 . TRBV7-9 CASSLEQGFNEKLFF TGTGCCAGCAGCTTAGAACAGGGTTTTAATGAAAAACTGTTTTTT
13 . TRBJ1-2 TRBD1 TRBV5-1 CASSYDRGDGYTF TGCGCCAGCAGCTACGACAGGGGTGATGGCTACACCTTC
12 once TRBJ2-5 . TRBV27 CASSIHGETQYF TGTGCCAGCAGTATCCACGGGGAGACCCAGTACTTC
15 . TRBJ1-1 . TRBV6-1 CASSEVGRGGTEAFF TGTGCCAGCAGTGAAGTGGGAAGGGGTGGGACTGAAGCTTTCTTT
16 . TRBJ2-2 TRBD1 TRBV9 CASSGQGTGSTGELFF TGTGCCAGCAGCGGGCAGGGGACAGGGAGCACCGGGGAGCTGTTTTTT
15 few TRBJ2-3 . TRBV19 CASSNLPQGGDTQYF TGTGCCAGTAGTAACCTCCCCCAGGGAGGAGATACGCAGTATTTT
15 . TRBJ2-7 . TRBV15 CATSRGGPTGYEQYF TGTGCCACCAGCAGAGGGGGCCCGACAGGCTACGAGCAGTACTTC
14 . TRBJ2-7 TRBD1 TRBV7-9 CASSFLTGGGEQYF TGTGCCAGCAGCTTCTTGACAGGGGGAGGCGAGCAGTACTTC
16 . TRBJ2-1 TRBD2 TRBV13 CASSLWASGRGNEQFF TGTGCCAGCAGCTTATGGGCTAGCGGGAGGGGGAATGAGCAGTTCTTC
13 few TRBJ2-7 TRBD1 TRBV2 CASRGQAFGEQYF TGTGCCAGCAGGGGACAGGCCTTCGGCGAGCAGTACTTC
16 . TRBJ2-2 . TRBV7-2 CASSLVVAPNTGELFF TGTGCCAGCAGCTTAGTCGTTGCGCCGAACACCGGGGAGCTGTTTTTT
12 . TRBJ1-2 . TRBV21-1 CASSPRPGGYTF TGTGCCAGCAGCCCCCGACCGGGAGGCTACACCTTC